A single T cell receptor (beta chain) is shown here with its context. Its antigen has not been determined. One base away there is no much larger clone; base qualities are not given. The data belong to a study of vaccination effects on CD4 cells after COVID-19 (dated by TCRdb to 2022 to 2024). Turning to the overall study: To identify antigen-specific CD4+ T cell clonotypes by their expansion, the ViraFEST assay first stimulated PBMC with viral peptide pools and then applied TCR sequencing. Across the study, the median time from the second dose to post-vaccine sampling was 72 days (range 14 to 241). A total of roughly 9 COVID-19 convalescent patients and a handful of SARS-CoV-2-naive healthy vaccine recipients were included in the full study. Cultures from other donors in the study were sequenced using the Oncomine TCR Beta short-read assay on an Illumina iSeq 100. SARS-CoV-2 spike-specific CD4+ TCR repertoires from before and after mRNA vaccination were compared in COVID-19 convalescent patients and in infection-naive vaccine recipients. Two million PBMC per well were cultured in IMDM with about 4.8% human AB serum, roughly 10 IU/ml IL-2 and gentamicin, plus 10 ug/ml peptides.

What the work shows at the level of the full study, not this receptor alone: Only a small number of convalescent patients were included, and no early post-infection timepoints were available, which limited the study. At late post-vaccination timepoints, both infection-induced and vaccine-induced clones showed marked clonal contraction, consistent with waning T cell responses. Among healthy vaccine recipients, nearly all vaccine-induced clones were SARS-CoV-2 mono-reactive, and only 1 of 255 was cross-reactive with common cold coronaviruses.

After approximately eleven days of culture, CD4+ T cells were isolated with the EasySep CD4+ T cell isolation kit. Participants received two doses of either the BNT162b2 or the mRNA-1273 mRNA SARS-CoV-2 vaccine. The absence of prior SARS-CoV-2 infection in healthy vaccine recipients was confirmed by negative nucleocapsid antibodies before and after vaccination. Half of the culture medium was replaced with fresh IL-2-containing medium on days 3 and 7. Unless noted otherwise, every peptide stimulation condition was cultured in triplicate wells. PBMC were separated from whole blood using Ficoll-Paque Plus gradient centrifugation and were then either cryopreserved at -140C or used fresh. Genomic DNA was extracted from cultured CD4+ T cells with the QIAamp micro DNA kit. Libraries were built with the immunoSEQ multiplex PCR assay. TCR beta CDR3 sequencing was performed on DNA from the cultured, isolated CD4+ T cells. The authors' analysis ran thus. Non-productive TCR sequences were discarded, and reads were trimmed to the CDR3 region, with only CDR3s of 7 or more amino acids retained. Antigen-specific clonotypes were identified with the MANAFEST web app by comparing expansion in peptide wells against reference cultures. To be called positive, a clone needed expansion at FDR<0.05 compared with the reference and with all other wells, an odds ratio greater than 5, and a frequency greater than 0.1% in two replicate wells. A clonotype was defined as cross-reactive if the clonotype was significantly expanded both in SARS-CoV-2 spike wells and in at least one common cold coronavirus spike condition. CDR3 similarity was assessed by Levenshtein distance with the stringdist R package, and unrooted trees were built with ape in R 3.6.1. In its TCRdb copy, this immuneACCESS table keeps in-frame sequences only and misses some clones. Where compared with another copy, unresolved V genes explain less than half of these, and the others have no known cause. That table gives V, J and clone size, and the DNA gave D and trimming. The sample contains fewer than 75,000 clones, approximately 80% of them found a single time. The ten largest clones represent over 2% of the sample.

The CDR3 sequence holds 15 residues, the cysteine and phenylalanine included. CDR3 DNA only is kept here, 45 bases in frame from base 1. The germline V gene sets CDR1 to SGHTS and CDR2 to YDEGEE. Germline trimming: 6 bases from V, 0 bases from J; junction bases outside gene matches: 4. The TCR sequence derives from a human donor who received a COVID-19 vaccine. The chain joins TRBV5-8 to TRBJ2-1, and TRBD2 matches 9 of the central bases. Sequenced here: CD4+ T cells from PBMCs cultured without peptide, sampled after COVID-19 vaccination. The DNA reads as follows: TGTGCCAGCACTCGGCGGGGGGGCTCCTACAATGAGCAGTTCTTC. Protein translation: CASTRRGGSYNEQFF.